This T cell receptor beta chain was recovered during a study of OX40 agonist ivuxolimab in advanced cancers. Only in-frame clones appear in the TCRdb table, and some are missing; sequencing was by immunoSEQ multiplex PCR. The sample gives tens of thousands of clones, about 85% of which show up once; approximately 2% is in the top ten. The sequencing used CD4+ or CD8+ T cells sorted from blood, collected in a trial of the OX40 agonist ivuxolimab. The sequence was collected from an adult with an advanced solid tumor such as melanoma, head and neck, liver or kidney cancer.

The CDR3 sequence: CASSPSNGYQETQYF. The DNA for the CDR3 is TGTGCCAGCTCACCATCCAACGGCTACCAAGAGACCCAGTACTTC. V gene TRBV18 combines with J gene TRBJ2-5; no reliable D call. The germline V gene encodes CDR1 KGHSH and CDR2 LQKENI. The CDR3 extends over 15 amino acids. The V and J ends lost 2 bases and 0 bases respectively, with 10 bases between them.